The T cell receptor beta chain described here comes from a study of blood T cell repertoires in COVID-19. Overall study: Some COVID-19 samples were acute and others convalescent; all came from the United States, Italy and Spain. Sources were T cells, B-cell-depleted T cells, or PBMCs; the material itself was cDNA or gDNA.

Clones were sequenced by immunoSEQ multiplex PCR, and TCRdb holds only the in-frame ones, with some missing. This repertoire shows 52,000 or so clones, about 88% found once; its top ten account for roughly a quarter. CDR3 length: 16 residues. The ends lost 4 bases at V and 3 bases at J; junction bases unmatched: 8. Germline V gene data show CDR1 as LNHNV and CDR2 as YYDKDF (reference sequence). The receptor's source is a human donor in a cohort sampled during active COVID-19. The V call is TRBV15, the J call TRBJ2-5; 10 bases fit TRBD2. The sequencing input was peripheral blood. This CDR3 is CATSTASGGGKETQYF. The DNA of the CDR3 is TGTGCCACCAGCACAGCTAGCGGGGGTGGGAAAGAGACCCAGTACTTC.